The next 32 T cell receptor beta chains were all read from a single sample in a study of persistence of HIV-infected CD4 T cells. Sequencing used immunoSEQ version 4 in survey mode. Using immunoSEQ multiplex PCR, the repertoire was profiled, and TCRdb retains in-frame clones only, with some absent. In the table there are about 32,000 clones, less than 75% of which are singletons. Cells were stimulated with overlapping HIV-1 Gag 15-mer peptides. Responding CD4+ T cells were sorted by upregulation of both CD40 ligand and CD69. No antigen has been identified for these receptors. This sample comprised CD4+ T cells sorted from PBMCs after approximately 19-hour stimulation, obtained from a patient who received antiretroviral therapy. The receptors come from an adult man with HIV who was CMV-seropositive.

The chain is built from TRBV6-1 and TRBJ1-3; D gene ambiguous. The V and J ends lost 5 bases and 5 bases respectively, with 13 bases between them. The germline V gene has CDR1 MNHNS and CDR2 SASEGT. CDR3 size: 14 residues. CDR3 in amino acids: CASSPGMARNTIYF. The DNA of the CDR3 is TGTGCCAGCAGTCCTGGAATGGCTCGAAACACCATATATTTT.

The gene calls are TRBV5-1 and TRBJ1-2, with D possibly TRBD1 on 5 matching bases. Trimming stripped 4 bases from V and 0 bases from J, with 13 bases between. Germline V gene lookup returns CDR1 SGHRS and CDR2 YFSETQ. CDR3 length equals 15 residues. CDR3 sequence: CASSITGTTNYGYTF. Written as DNA, the CDR3 is TGCGCCAGCAGCATTACCGGGACTACTAACTATGGCTACACCTTC.

V and J are TRBV28 and TRBJ1-2, with 7 bases fitting TRBD1. CDR3 length: 15 amino acids. Germline V gives CDR1 MDHEN, CDR2 SYDVKM. V gave up 4 bases and J gave up 3 bases; unmatched junction bases: 8. The CDR3 loop is CASSSPGQHYYGYTF. In DNA, the CDR3 is TGTGCCAGCAGTTCGCCGGGACAGCATTACTATGGCTACACCTTC.

The gene calls are TRBV29-1 and TRBJ1-5; D gene unclear. This CDR3 contains 13 residues. V lost 7 bases and J 0 bases, leaving 10 bases between the germline ends. Germline values: CDR1 SQVTM, CDR2 ANQGSEA. CDR3 loop: CSAAGNSNQPQHF. The CDR3 nucleotides read TGCAGCGCCGCCGGGAATAGCAATCAGCCCCAGCATTTT.

This clone appeared a few times. This sequence joins TRBV5-1 and TRBJ2-7, with D possibly TRBD2 on 7 matching bases. Trimming stripped 1 base from V and 5 bases from J, with 16 bases between. The germline V gene encodes CDR1 SGHRS and CDR2 YFSETQ. The CDR3 spans 15 residues. The CDR3 sequence: CASSLTGRGADEQYF. CDR3 coding DNA: TGCGCCAGCAGCTTGACCGGCCGGGGGGCGGACGAGCAGTACTTC.

The J gene is TRBJ1-5, the V gene TRBV28; possibly TRBD1 for D (5 bases). Germline V CDR1 and CDR2: MDHEN, SYDVKM. This CDR3 contains 16 residues. Trimming removed 0 bases from V and 3 bases from J, with 12 bases in between. The DNA for the CDR3 is TGTGCCAGCAGTTTATGGGGGGGAAGTGACAATCAGCCCCAGCATTTT. It codes for CASSLWGGSDNQPQHF.

This clone was seen a few times. The V call is TRBV20-1, the J call TRBJ1-1; TRBD1 is a possible D gene (5 bases). This CDR3 region has 11 residues. CDR1 and CDR2 (germline): DFQATT, SNEGSKA (reference sequence). Trimming shortened V by 6 bases and J by 5 bases, and 10 bases separated the two germline ends. The CDR3 loop is CSALGGTEAFF. CDR3 nucleotides: TGCAGTGCCCTGGGGGGGACTGAAGCTTTCTTT.

This clone was counted once. The gene calls are TRBV7-9 and TRBJ2-2; D remains ambiguous. CDR1 and CDR2 from the germline V gene are SEHNR and FQNEAQ (reference sequence). The CDR3 spans 13 residues. V lost 3 bases, J lost 6 bases, and 8 bases lay in between. The CDR3 loop is CASSFIGSGELFF. The CDR3 coding sequence is TGTGCCAGCAGCTTTATCGGCTCCGGGGAGCTGTTTTTT.

The V and J genes are TRBV6-5 and TRBJ2-7, with no clear D. The CDR3 extends over 11 amino acids. Per the germline V gene, CDR1 is MNHEY and CDR2 is SVGAGI. Trimming removed 4 bases from V and 6 bases from J, with 7 bases in between. The chain's CDR3 is CASSSKVEQYF. The CDR3 DNA sequence: TGTGCCAGCAGTTCAAAGGTCGAGCAGTACTTC.

V usage is TRBV7-2 and J usage is TRBJ2-7; possibly TRBD1 or TRBD2 for D (5 bases each). Trimming shortened V by 1 base and J by 4 bases, and 20 bases separated the two germline ends. Germline-derived CDR1 and CDR2 are SGHTA and FQGNSA. The CDR3 runs 17 residues. The CDR3: CASSLVPLRGQKYEQYF. The DNA for the CDR3 is TGTGCCAGCAGCTTAGTCCCCCTCCGGGGCCAAAAGTACGAGCAGTACTTC.

J is TRBJ2-3 and V is TRBV7-6; a possible D gene is TRBD2 (6 bases). Germline values: CDR1 SGHVS, CDR2 FNYEAQ. Trimming cost V 1 base and J 0 bases, with 8 bases left between them. This CDR3 has 15 amino acids. CDR3 loop: CASSLDGGSTDTQYF. CDR3 nucleotide sequence: TGTGCCAGCAGCTTAGACGGGGGAAGCACAGATACGCAGTATTTT.

The chain joins TRBV19 to TRBJ2-1, with a possible D match to TRBD1 (6 bases). This CDR3 is built from 15 residues. Germline-derived CDR1 and CDR2 are LNHDA and SQIVND (reference sequence). V lost 5 bases, J lost 6 bases, and 17 bases lay in between. The CDR3 coding sequence is TGTGCCAGTAGTCGTGGGGGCAGGAGTGGCAATGAGCAGTTCTTC. This encodes CASSRGGRSGNEQFF.

This clone was detected a few times. The rearrangement uses TRBV6-5 and TRBJ1-6, with 9 bases aligning to TRBD1. CDR1 and CDR2 (germline): MNHEY, SVGAGI. The CDR3 has 14 amino acids. Trimming at V came to 4 bases and at J to 11 bases, leaving 6 bases not matched to a gene. The CDR3 DNA follows: TGTGCCAGCAGTTCGGGGACAGGGCGTACACCCCTCCACTTT. Residues: CASSSGTGRTPLHF.

This chain uses TRBV19 with TRBJ2-5; 9 positions agree with TRBD1. Germline V gene lookup returns CDR1 LNHDA and CDR2 SQIVND (reference sequence). V was pared by 5 bases and J by 5 bases, with 12 bases of the junction left unmatched. The CDR3 contains 16 residues. DNA of the CDR3: TGTGCCAGTAGTTCCCAGGCGACAGGGGGAAGCGAGACCCAGTACTTC. This codes for CASSSQATGGSETQYF.

CDR3 region: CASSGRQGSVETQYF. In DNA form, the CDR3 reads TGTGCCAGTAGTGGGAGGCAGGGGTCTGTGGAGACCCAGTACTTC. The genes are TRBV19 and TRBJ2-5; D assignment may be TRBD1 or TRBD2 (6 bases each). The V end was cut by 5 bases, the J end by 5 bases, with 18 bases between. The CDR3 runs to 15 residues. CDR1 is LNHDA and CDR2 is SQIVND in the germline V gene (reference sequence).

The chain has TRBV5-1 and TRBJ2-7; 10 nucleotides align to TRBD1. The CDR3 covers 14 residues. Germline trimming cut 4 bases from V and 7 bases from J; bases unmatched to any gene: 8. Germline V gene sequence: CDR1 SGHRS, CDR2 YFSETQ. The CDR3 reads CASSLGTGVREQYF. The CDR3 bases are TGCGCCAGCAGCCTCGGGACAGGGGTGAGGGAGCAGTACTTC. Based on the CDR3 plus reference TRBV5-1 and TRBJ2-7, the full variable domain is KAGVTQTPRYLIKTRGQQVTLSCSPISGHRSVSWYQQTPGQGLQFLFEYFSETQRNKGNFPGRFSGRQFSNSRSEMNVSTLELGDSALYLCASSLGTGVREQYFGPGTRLTVT.

The CDR3 reads CASSQAPGVGYGYTF. CDR3 nucleotide sequence: TGTGCCAGCAGCCAAGCCCCAGGGGTCGGCTATGGCTACACCTTC. The genes are TRBV3-1 (or the pseudogene TRBV3-2) and TRBJ1-2; TRBD1 is a possible D gene (6 bases). The germline CDR1 and CDR2 sequences are LGHDT and YNNKEL (reference sequence). The CDR3 contains 15 residues. V lost 1 base, J lost 4 bases, and 13 bases lay in between.

This clone was detected a few times. The chain is built from TRBV6-1 and TRBJ2-3; TRBD2 matches at 7 bases. The CDR3 is 14 residues long. Germline loops: CDR1 MNHNS, CDR2 SASEGT. V lost 5 bases and J lost 6; bases outside the gene matches: 8. CDR3: CASSYPGLVDTQYF. In DNA form, the CDR3 reads TGTGCCAGCAGTTATCCAGGACTAGTGGATACGCAGTATTTT.

This chain connects TRBV6-5 to TRBJ2-2; the D gene is possibly TRBD1 (5 bases). V lost 10 bases and J lost 4, with 19 bases in between. Looked up from germline, CDR1 is MNHEY and CDR2 is SVGAGI. This CDR3 region has 15 residues. The CDR3 spells CATWQGGGGTGELFF. The DNA for the CDR3 is TGTGCCACCTGGCAGGGCGGCGGCGGCACCGGGGAGCTGTTTTTT.

The chain employs TRBV28 and TRBJ2-4, with D perhaps matching TRBD1 or TRBD2 (5 bases each). The CDR3 contains 13 residues. Germline V gene sequence: CDR1 MDHEN, CDR2 SYDVKM. V gave up 1 base and J gave up 8 bases, with 9 bases separating them. The CDR3: CASSLSGRDIQYF. The CDR3 nucleotides read TGTGCCAGCAGTTTATCGGGGCGAGACATTCAGTACTTC. Full variable domain (outside the CDR3, taken from reference TRBV28 and TRBJ2-4): DVKVTQSSRYLVKRTGEKVFLECVQDMDHENMFWYRQDPGLGLRLIYFSYDVKMKEKGDIPEGYSVSREKKERFSLILESASTNQTSMYLCASSLSGRDIQYFGAGTRLSVL.

The J gene is TRBJ2-7, the V gene TRBV5-1; TRBD1 aligns across 9 bases. Trimming removed 4 bases from V and 6 bases from J; junction bases left unmatched: 11. This CDR3 region has 15 residues. CDR1 and CDR2 (germline): SGHRS, YFSETQ. The CDR3 DNA sequence: TGCGCCAGCAGCCTGGGAGGGACAGGGAGTTCCGAGCAGTACTTC. Translated: CASSLGGTGSSEQYF.

This clone was detected once. The J gene is TRBJ2-3, the V gene TRBV5-1, with D possibly matching TRBD1 (6 bases). The CDR3 length is 16 residues. The germline CDR1 and CDR2 sequences are SGHRS and YFSETQ. V dropped 5 bases and J dropped 2 bases, with 18 bases sitting between them. CDR3 sequence: CASSFATGAPTDTQYF. CDR3 nucleotide sequence: TGCGCCAGCAGTTTTGCGACAGGCGCCCCCACAGATACGCAGTATTTT.

The chain links TRBV27 to TRBJ2-7, with 10 nucleotides matching TRBD1. Germline V CDR1 and CDR2: MNHEY, SMNVEV (reference sequence). V shed 5 bases, J shed 5 bases, and the junction held 9 bases outside the gene matches. The CDR3 runs to 15 residues. CDR3 nucleotides: TGTGCCAGCAGTCCAAGGGGACAGGGGTTCAACGAGCAGTACTTC. It translates to CASSPRGQGFNEQYF.

This clone was observed a few times. The rearrangement links TRBV5-1 to TRBJ1-1, with D possibly being TRBD1 (6 bases). The ends were cut back, 3 bases at V and 1 base at J, with 10 bases in the middle. Germline V gene data show CDR1 as SGHRS and CDR2 as YFSETQ. The CDR3 is 14 residues long. The CDR3 DNA is TGCGCCAGCAGCTGGACAGCGAAGAACACTGAAGCTTTCTTT. This gives the protein CASSWTAKNTEAFF.

This clone is categorized as medium-sized. This sample also contains other DNA sequences that code for the same CDR3. This sequence joins TRBV3-1 (or the pseudogene TRBV3-2) and TRBJ1-5, with 7 bases lining up with TRBD1. The CDR3 totals 16 residues. J gave up 0 bases and V 1 base, and 3 bases lay outside the gene matches. Germline CDR1 is LGHDT and CDR2 is YNNKEL (reference sequence). CDR3 sequence: CASSQGDSHSNQPQHF. The CDR3 nucleotides are TGTGCCAGCAGCCAAGGGGACAGTCATAGCAATCAGCCCCAGCATTTT.

CDR3 sequence (DNA): TGTGCCAGCAGTTTAGTTGGGGGGCATAATTCACCCCTCCACTTT. Its translation: CASSLVGGHNSPLHF. This chain uses TRBV27 with TRBJ1-6; D may be TRBD1 (6 bases). The CDR3 runs to 15 residues. The germline CDR1 and CDR2 sequences are MNHEY and SMNVEV (reference sequence). The ends were cut back, 2 bases at V and 5 bases at J, with 10 bases in the middle.

There are a few counts of this clone. This chain uses TRBV5-4 with TRBJ2-1, with TRBD2 identical over 8 bases. V dropped 4 bases and J dropped 5; count of bases not matched to a gene: 8. Germline V CDR1 and CDR2: SGHNT, YYREEE (reference sequence). CDR3 length equals 15 residues. CDR3 sequence reads: CASSPTIAGHNEQFF. In DNA, the CDR3 is TGTGCCAGCAGCCCCACAATAGCGGGACACAATGAGCAGTTCTTC. Together with reference TRBV5-4 and TRBJ2-1, the CDR3 gives the full variable domain: ETGVTQSPTHLIKTRGQQVTLRCSSQSGHNTVSWYQQALGQGPQFIFQYYREEENGRGNFPPRFSGLQFPNYSSELNVNALELDDSALYLCASSPTIAGHNEQFFGPGTRLTVL.

The V and J genes are TRBV28 and TRBJ1-1, with a tentative D call TRBD1 (6 bases). Between the trimmed V and J ends, which lost 5 bases and 1 base, there was a span of 17 bases. Looked up from germline, CDR1 is MDHEN and CDR2 is SYDVKM. There are 16 residues in the CDR3. As DNA, the CDR3 is TGTGCCAGCAGTCGGCCCCGGGGGGGGCGGAACACTGAAGCTTTCTTT. Translation gives CASSRPRGGRNTEAFF.

The rearrangement links TRBV9 to TRBJ1-3, with D maybe TRBD1 (5 bases). V lost 0 bases and J lost 4, with 11 bases in between. Germline lookup yields CDR1 SGDLS and CDR2 YYNGEE. The CDR3 runs 15 residues. This CDR3 reads CASSVDIREGNTIYF. The CDR3 region has the DNA TGTGCCAGCAGCGTAGATATCAGGGAAGGAAACACCATATATTTT.

This clone was observed a few times. The chain uses TRBV12-5 and TRBJ1-6; 7 bases are shared with TRBD1. CDR1 and CDR2 from the germline V gene are LGHNT and FRNRAP. V lost 0 bases and J lost 9; bases outside the gene matches: 14. CDR3 length: 18 amino acids. Written as DNA, the CDR3 is TGTGCTAGTGGTTTGGTGGGACAGCTATTGTCTGAGGGTTCACCCCTCCACTTT. Protein: CASGLVGQLLSEGSPLHF.

The chain is built from TRBV7-3 and TRBJ2-2; weak D call: TRBD1 (5 bases). V was trimmed by 5 bases and J by 7 bases, leaving 11 bases between them. Germline CDR1 and CDR2: SGHTA and FQGTGA. The CDR3 extends over 13 amino acids. The CDR3 DNA reads as TGTGCCAGCAGCCCTCAGGGAAACGGGGAGCTGTTTTTT. Translation: CASSPQGNGELFF.

The V call is TRBV7-8, the J call TRBJ1-1; 9 bases match TRBD1. J lost 0 bases, V lost 5 bases, and 7 bases had no gene match. This CDR3 region has 16 residues. Germline V CDR1 and CDR2: SGHVS, FQNEAQ. Written as DNA, the CDR3 is TGTGCCAGCAGCCCTGATGGGACAGGGTTGAACACTGAAGCTTTCTTT. It translates to CASSPDGTGLNTEAFF.